One sample yielded the 26 T cell receptor beta chains listed below, sequenced in a study of regulatory T cells in long-lasting Graves disease. Time point denoted: persistent/refractory GD, antithyroid drugs over 5 years with positive TRAb. PBMCs provided the RNA from which the TCR library was made. Construction of the TCR beta libraries employed iRepertoire HTBI primers in conjunction with Arm-PCR of CDR3 regions. TCRdb re-derived calls from the multiplex PCR reads in MiXCR, one entry per CDR3 protein. The sample lists hundreds of thousands of distinct CDR3 sequences; 25% to 30% were seen once. This sample comprised peripheral blood mononuclear cells (PBMCs), obtained when the disease was refractory, from a patient treated with antithyroid drugs. These TCRs come from a female donor with Graves disease.

Note on this clonotype: The CDR3 does not end in the conserved phenylalanine or tryptophan, so this is likely a read error. The gene calls are TRBV2 and TRBJ1-1, with D perhaps matching TRBD1 (6 bases). The CDR3 extends over 12 amino acids. Germline values: CDR1 SNHLY, CDR2 FYNNEI. V was cut by 6 bases and J by 1 base, with 6 bases left in between. In DNA form, the CDR3 reads TGTGCCAGCAGGACAGGGAACACTGAAGCTTTCTCT. This encodes CASRTGNTEAFS.

This sequence joins TRBV19 and TRBJ2-7, with 8 bases lining up with TRBD2. CDR3 size: 18 residues. V dropped 3 bases and J dropped 0; count of bases not matched to a gene: 13. Germline lookup yields CDR1 LNHDA and CDR2 SQIVND (reference sequence). Written as DNA, the CDR3 is TGTGCCAGTAGTATGAGCTCATTACTAGCGGAAAGCTCCTACGAGCAGTACTTC. As protein: CASSMSSLLAESSYEQYF.

This clonotype came up a few times. The genes are TRBV6-1 and TRBJ2-5; 9 bases match TRBD1. Germline loops: CDR1 MNHNS, CDR2 SASEGT. This CDR3 is built from 14 residues. The V gene end was trimmed by 7 bases and the J gene end by 2 bases; junction bases not matched to a gene: 5. CDR3 amino acids: CASNRDRVQETQYF. CDR3 in DNA: TGTGCCAGCAACCGGGACAGGGTACAAGAGACCCAGTACTTC.

The chain couples TRBV19 to TRBJ2-7, with no clear D. CDR1 and CDR2 (germline): LNHDA, SQIVND (reference sequence). V lost 2 bases and J lost 3, with 8 bases in between. CDR3 length equals 13 residues. The CDR3 sequence is CASSIRLNYEQYF. The CDR3 DNA reads as TGTGCCAGTAGTATAAGACTCAACTACGAGCAGTACTTC.

The sample holds many counts of this clonotype. CDR3 DNA: TGCAGTGCACCCACGGGGGGCGAAATCACTGAAGCTTTCTTT. It translates to CSAPTGGEITEAFF. V is TRBV20-1 and J is TRBJ1-1; the D gene is possibly TRBD1 (6 bases). The CDR3 is made up of 14 amino acids. The ends were cut back, 6 bases at V and 4 bases at J, with 18 bases in the middle. The germline gives CDR1 DFQATT, CDR2 SNEGSKA (reference sequence).

This clonotype occurred a few times. The rearrangement joins TRBV10-1 to TRBJ1-6; D not resolved. Trimming cost V 3 bases and J 6 bases, with 15 bases left between them. This CDR3 contains 16 residues. Germline CDR1 and CDR2: WNHNN and SYGVQD (reference sequence). The chain's CDR3 is CASSDGNGIVNSPLHF. The CDR3 region has the DNA TGCGCCAGCAGTGACGGGAATGGGATCGTTAATTCACCCCTCCACTTT.

This clonotype has a handful of counts. V and J are TRBV24-1 and TRBJ1-2; D is possibly TRBD1 (6 bases). The CDR3 sequence is 16 residues long. CDR1 KGHDR and CDR2 SFDVKD come from the germline V gene. Deletions cut 4 bases from V and 4 bases from J, with 18 bases between. CDR3 nucleotides: TGTGCCACCAGTGAACAAGGCAGGGGAGGCGGCTATGGCTACACCTTC. Its translation: CATSEQGRGGGYGYTF.

The chain recombines TRBV19 with TRBJ1-2; 8 positions match TRBD1. Trimming at V came to 7 bases and at J to 4 bases, leaving 8 bases not matched to a gene. The CDR3 is 14 amino acids. Germline CDR1 reads LNHDA; CDR2 reads SQIVND (reference sequence). The CDR3 is CASTSGTGAYGYTF. The DNA of the CDR3 is TGTGCCAGTACGTCCGGGACAGGCGCCTATGGCTACACCTTC.

The chain combines TRBV15 with TRBJ1-1, with a possible D match to TRBD1 (5 bases). The CDR3 is 15 amino acids. V shed 0 bases and J shed 1 base, with 9 bases lying between them. Germline lookup yields CDR1 LNHNV and CDR2 YYDKDF (reference sequence). The CDR3 loop is CATSRDNGGNTEAFF. Written as DNA, the CDR3 is TGTGCCACCAGCAGAGATAATGGGGGGAACACTGAAGCTTTCTTT.

In this sample, this clonotype turned up a few times. The gene calls are TRBV12-3 or TRBV12-4 and TRBJ1-5, with D maybe TRBD1 (6 bases). The CDR3 length is 16 residues. V was shortened by 2 bases and J by 6 bases, with 17 bases between the two germline ends. CDR3 sequence reads: CASSLWGGATGQPQHF. The CDR3 coding sequence is TGTGCCAGCAGTTTATGGGGGGGGGCGACGGGTCAGCCCCAGCATTTT.

This clonotype was found a few times. V is TRBV3-1 and J is TRBJ1-4, with D tentatively TRBD1 (5 bases). Trimming cost V 3 bases and J 8 bases, with 10 bases left between them. CDR1 is LGHDT, CDR2 YNNKEL, per germline (reference sequence). This CDR3 spans 13 amino acids. CDR3 DNA: TGTGCCAGCAGCCAGGGGGTAACGGAAAAACTGTTTTTT. Translation: CASSQGVTEKLFF.

The chain links TRBV30 to TRBJ1-6; no clear D. V gave up 3 bases and J gave up 3 bases, with 9 bases separating them. The CDR3 spans 14 residues. Germline V lookup: CDR1 GTSNPN, CDR2 SVGIG (reference sequence). The CDR3 DNA reads as TGTGCCTGGAGATTACAGATCTATAATTCACCCCTCCACTTT. It encodes CAWRLQIYNSPLHF.

The V gene is TRBV15, the J gene TRBJ2-1; D is unclear. V lost 6 bases and J lost 8, with 11 bases in between. This CDR3 comprises 12 residues. Germline values: CDR1 LNHNV, CDR2 YYDKDF (reference sequence). Here the CDR3 reads CATSTDDYEQFF. The CDR3 coding sequence is TGTGCCACCAGTACAGATGATTATGAGCAGTTCTTC.

V and J are TRBV7-2 and TRBJ2-7; 10 nucleotides line up with TRBD2. The CDR3 has 14 amino acids. Germline CDR1 is SGHTA and CDR2 is FQGNSA. V lost 6 bases to trimming and J lost 6 bases; unmatched junction nucleotides: 8. The CDR3 DNA is TGTGCCAGCAGGCCAGCGGGAGGGCCTCCCGAGCAGTACTTC. It yields the protein CASRPAGGPPEQYF.

This clonotype was recorded at least ten times. The chain carries TRBV10-3 and TRBJ2-7; maybe TRBD2 (7 bases). Germline assignment: CDR1 ENHRY and CDR2 SYGVKD. V was trimmed by 6 bases and J by 5 bases, leaving 17 bases between them. CDR3 length: 14 amino acids. The CDR3 reads CAISPKGGQNEQYF. DNA of the CDR3: TGTGCCATCAGCCCAAAGGGGGGGCAGAACGAGCAGTACTTC.

This chain connects TRBV27 to TRBJ2-1; 9 nucleotides agree with TRBD1. Germline lookup yields CDR1 MNHEY and CDR2 SMNVEV (reference sequence). The CDR3 spans 15 residues. With 3 bases clipped from V and 4 bases from J, the junction kept 4 bases outside the gene matches. CDR3 nucleotide sequence: TGTGCCAGCAGTTTCAGACAGGGGGGGTACAATGAGCAGTTCTTC. Its translation: CASSFRQGGYNEQFF.

V is TRBV18 and J is TRBJ2-4, with D tentatively TRBD1 or TRBD2 (5 bases each). The CDR3 contains 13 residues. Germline V lookup: CDR1 KGHSH, CDR2 LQKENI. V was trimmed by 3 bases and J by 6 bases, leaving 9 bases between them. CDR3 bases: TGTGCCAGCTCACCGGGGGTAGGAAACATTCAGTACTTC. Amino acid sequence: CASSPGVGNIQYF.

The J gene is TRBJ1-2, the V gene TRBV20-1; no reliable D call. V was clipped by 0 bases and J by 4 bases, with 15 bases between them. From germline, CDR1 is DFQATT and CDR2 SNEGSKA (reference sequence). The CDR3 sequence is 15 residues long. The CDR3 DNA reads as TGCAGTGCTAGAGATGGGTCAGGCAGCCCCTATGGCTACACCTTC. It specifies CSARDGSGSPYGYTF.

The chain joins TRBV24-1 to TRBJ2-7; 9 nucleotides match TRBD1. Germline loops: CDR1 KGHDR, CDR2 SFDVKD. V gave up 0 bases and J gave up 5 bases; unmatched junction bases: 7. This CDR3 has 16 residues. The CDR3 sequence: CATSDLYRTGAHEQYF. CDR3 in DNA: TGTGCCACCAGTGATTTGTACCGGACAGGGGCCCACGAGCAGTACTTC.

V and J are TRBV5-6 and TRBJ1-6, with 10 bases lining up with TRBD1. The germline V gene encodes CDR1 SGHDT and CDR2 YYEEEE. The length of the CDR3 is 16 residues. The J segment lost 2 bases and the V segment lost 4 bases, leaving 3 bases of the junction unmatched. CDR3 coding DNA: TGTGCCAGCAGCCCCGGACAGGGGGCCTATAATTCACCCCTCCACTTT. This codes for CASSPGQGAYNSPLHF. Together with reference TRBV5-6 and TRBJ1-6, the CDR3 gives the full variable domain: DAGVTQSPTHLIKTRGQQVTLRCSPKSGHDTVSWYQQALGQGPQFIFQYYEEEERQRGNFPDRFSGHQFPNYSSELNVNALLLGDSALYLCASSPGQGAYNSPLHFGNGTRLTVT.

This clonotype was counted ten times or more. The chain joins TRBV12-3 or TRBV12-4 to TRBJ2-2, with 7 nucleotides matching TRBD2. This CDR3 is built from 15 residues. V lost 3 bases, J lost 5 bases, and 6 bases stayed unmatched. The CDR3 sequence: CASSLVVGGTGELFF. Written as DNA, the CDR3 is TGTGCCAGCAGTTTGGTCGTGGGAGGGACCGGGGAGCTGTTTTTT.

The chain uses TRBV15 and TRBJ1-2; D unresolved. The CDR3 sequence is 14 residues long. The V gene lost 0 bases and the J gene lost 5 bases, with 10 bases spanning the gap. From germline, CDR1 is LNHNV and CDR2 YYDKDF (reference sequence). The CDR3 coding sequence is TGTGCCACCAGCAGAGAGGCAAGGGCGTATGGCTACACCTTC. Its protein is CATSREARAYGYTF. Complete variable domain (other parts from reference TRBV15 and TRBJ1-2): DAMVIQNPRYQVTQFGKPVTLSCSQTLNHNVMYWYQQKSSQAPKLLFHYYDKDFNNEADTPDNFQSRRPNTSFCFLDIRSPGLGDTAMYLCATSREARAYGYTFGSGTRLTVV.

This clonotype showed up just a few times. The J gene is TRBJ2-2, the V gene TRBV24-1; no clear D gene. The CDR3 runs 14 residues. V lost 8 bases to trimming and J lost 3 bases, with 12 bases between them. CDR1 is KGHDR and CDR2 is SFDVKD in the germline V gene. The CDR3 spells CATTRHDYTGELFF. DNA of the CDR3: TGTGCCACCACCCGACATGACTACACCGGGGAGCTGTTTTTT.

The chain couples TRBV11-1 to TRBJ1-3; no definite D call. Per germline, CDR1 SGHAT and CDR2 FQDESV (reference sequence). The CDR3 runs to 15 residues. V was pared by 3 bases and J by 0 bases, with 9 bases between. For the CDR3, the DNA is TGTGCCAGCAGCTTGGGCTCTACCTCTGGAAACACCATATATTTT. Encoded protein: CASSLGSTSGNTIYF.

This clonotype showed up just a few times. The V gene is TRBV20-1, the J gene TRBJ1-2; 7 nucleotides match TRBD1. The CDR3 runs 14 residues. Germline lookup yields CDR1 DFQATT and CDR2 SNEGSKA (reference sequence). V lost 7 bases, J lost 5 bases, and 13 bases stayed unmatched. The CDR3 bases are TGCAGTGTTATCGAAACAGGGGTCTGGTATGGCTACACCTTC. Amino acid sequence: CSVIETGVWYGYTF.

This clonotype was picked up many times. V usage is TRBV2 and J usage is TRBJ2-7; 7 bases are shared with TRBD2. Germline V gene sequence: CDR1 SNHLY, CDR2 FYNNEI. V gave up 11 bases and J gave up 3 bases; unmatched junction bases: 7. The CDR3 loop spans 12 amino acids. Written as DNA, the CDR3 is TGTGCCGGGAGGGACGCAGGCTACGAGCAGTACTTC. Amino acids: CAGRDAGYEQYF.